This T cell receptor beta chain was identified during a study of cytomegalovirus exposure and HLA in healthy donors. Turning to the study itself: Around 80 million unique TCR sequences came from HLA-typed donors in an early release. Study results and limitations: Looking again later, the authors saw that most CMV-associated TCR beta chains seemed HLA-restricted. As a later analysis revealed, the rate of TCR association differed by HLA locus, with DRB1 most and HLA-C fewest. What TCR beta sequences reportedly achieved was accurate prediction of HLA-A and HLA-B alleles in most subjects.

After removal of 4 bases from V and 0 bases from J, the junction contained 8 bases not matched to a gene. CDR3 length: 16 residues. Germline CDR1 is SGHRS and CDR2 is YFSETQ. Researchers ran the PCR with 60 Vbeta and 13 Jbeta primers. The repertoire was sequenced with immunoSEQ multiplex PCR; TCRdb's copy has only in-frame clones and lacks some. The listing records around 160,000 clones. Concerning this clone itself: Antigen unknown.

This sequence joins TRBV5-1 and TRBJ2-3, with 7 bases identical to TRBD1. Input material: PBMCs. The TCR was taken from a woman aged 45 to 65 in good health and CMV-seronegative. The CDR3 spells CASSLGQQASTDTQYF. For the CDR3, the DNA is TGCGCCAGCAGCCTGGGACAGCAAGCTAGCACAGATACGCAGTATTTT.